This T cell receptor (beta chain) was observed in a study of Graves' ophthalmopathy and Graves' hyperthyroidism. Overall study: Hyperthyroidism was classified as stable if no ophthalmopathy occurred within 18 months of follow-up.

RNA transcripts yielded amplified TCR beta CDR3 regions. RT-PCR was first run with HTBI primers, then multiplex PCR in a second round. TCRdb reanalysed the multiplex PCR reads using MiXCR and keeps one entry per CDR3 protein. The table lists 450,000 to 600,000 distinct CDR3 sequences, about 35% of them singletons. This clonotype was recorded once. The TCR originated in an adult man with Graves' hyperthyroidism. The sample consisted of peripheral blood or thyroid tissue (not recorded which).

CDR3 DNA sequence: TGCAGTGCTAGGGGGACAGGGGGTGTAGGCTACACCTTC. It yields the protein CSARGTGGVGYTF. The chain combines TRBV20-1 with TRBJ1-2; 11 nucleotides match TRBD1. Trimming cost V 3 bases and J 8 bases; bases outside gene matches: 5. CDR3 length equals 13 residues. Germline values: CDR1 DFQATT, CDR2 SNEGSKA (reference sequence).